Detailed here is one TCR beta chain. The target antigen is unknown. This specimen belongs to a study of T-cell memory formation after mild COVID-19. Study-level results: The CD4+ clones that contracted clustered mainly within CM and EM, and the CD8+ clones concentrated in EMRA.

Germline lookup yields CDR1 SGHVS and CDR2 FQNEAQ. CDR3 length: 16 residues. The V gene lost 4 bases and the J gene lost 3 bases, with 19 bases spanning the gap. Amplification by 5'RACE using constant-segment primers produced TCR alpha and TCR beta cDNA libraries that carried sample barcodes and UMIs. TCRdb fed the 5' RACE reads into MiXCR, producing one record per CDR3 protein. The repertoire consists of some 290,000 distinct CDR3 sequences, with about a sixth occurring once and the leading ten covering 22%. V is TRBV7-8 and J is TRBJ2-7; D unresolved. Specimen: PBMCs or a T cell subset sorted from them (not recorded which). The sequence was obtained from a man aged 18 to 29 who had mild COVID-19 (a few samples of this study predate the infection). Cell type and time point are not known. CDR3 protein: CASSSRGSTPLYEQYV. As DNA, the CDR3 is TGTGCCAGCAGCTCAAGAGGTTCTACACCGCTCTACGAGCAGTACGTC.